The 27 T cell receptor beta chains given below trace back to one sample, sequenced in a study of beta chain features in type 1 diabetes. Expressed TCRB transcripts were sequenced because the entire RNA isolate underwent reverse transcription. Only in-frame clones appear in the TCRdb table, and some are missing; sequencing was by immunoSEQ multiplex PCR. This sample yields a few hundred thousand clones, of which about 11% are seen a single time; more than 0.015% belongs to the top ten. Sample: naive CD4+ T cells from blood. The receptor source for this set is a woman aged 25 to 45 in good health.

The V gene is TRBV5-5, the J gene TRBJ2-7; the match to TRBD2 covers 7 bases. V was pared by 0 bases and J by 1 base, with 4 bases of the junction left unmatched. Germline loops: CDR1 SGHKS, CDR2 YYEKEE (reference sequence). The CDR3 is 15 residues long. The CDR3 nucleotides are TGTGCCAGCAGCTTGGCGGCTAGCGGATCCTACGAGCAGTACTTC. Its protein is CASSLAASGSYEQYF.

This chain links TRBV2 with TRBJ1-1; possibly TRBD1 for D (5 bases). Trimming shortened V by 6 bases and J by 0 bases, and 14 bases separated the two germline ends. Germline assignment: CDR1 SNHLY and CDR2 FYNNEI. The CDR3 is 15 residues long. CDR3: CASRRQSTLNTEAFF. The CDR3 nucleotides read TGTGCCAGCAGGAGACAGTCCACCCTGAACACTGAAGCTTTCTTT.

This clone was seen a few times. This chain joins TRBV5-1 and TRBJ2-1, with 9 bases lining up with TRBD1. The V and J ends lost 2 bases and 5 bases, in that order; junction bases with no gene match: 8. The V gene's germline CDR1 is SGHRS and CDR2 YFSETQ. The CDR3 runs to 16 residues. The CDR3 spells CASSLSGTGFDNEQFF. The CDR3, as DNA: TGCGCCAGCAGCTTATCTGGGACAGGGTTTGACAATGAGCAGTTCTTC.

The chain has TRBV7-2 and TRBJ2-5; 8 bases match TRBD2. From germline, CDR1 is SGHTA and CDR2 FQGNSA. The CDR3 consists of 14 residues. The trim removed 5 bases at V and 3 bases at J, leaving 5 bases unmatched. The chain's CDR3 is CASSRTSGEETQYF. The DNA of the CDR3 is TGTGCCAGCAGCCGTACTAGCGGCGAAGAGACCCAGTACTTC.

The chain links TRBV18 to TRBJ1-5; 9 positions match TRBD1. The length of the CDR3 is 16 residues. V shed 2 bases, J shed 5 bases, and the junction held 7 bases outside the gene matches. The germline CDR1 and CDR2 sequences are KGHSH and LQKENI. The CDR3: CASSPRNTGGDQPQHF. For the CDR3, the DNA is TGTGCCAGCTCACCAAGGAACACAGGGGGCGATCAGCCCCAGCATTTT.

In this sample, this clone turned up a few times. V is TRBV7-9 and J is TRBJ2-7; tentative D call: TRBD2 (6 bases). The CDR3 extends over 15 amino acids. Trimming removed 0 bases at V and 3 bases at J, with 12 bases between. CDR1 SEHNR and CDR2 FQNEAQ come from the germline V gene (reference sequence). The CDR3 is CASSLASGGVYEQYF. The CDR3 bases are TGTGCCAGCAGCTTAGCAAGCGGAGGGGTCTACGAGCAGTACTTC.

This clone was observed a few times. The chain employs TRBV30 and TRBJ2-5; possible D gene TRBD2, 5 bases. The V gene lost 3 bases and the J gene lost 11 bases, with 19 bases spanning the gap. CDR1 is GTSNPN, CDR2 SVGIG, per germline (reference sequence). CDR3 length: 13 residues. The chain's CDR3 is CAWSVGIGWEQYF. The CDR3 coding sequence is TGTGCCTGGAGCGTGGGAATAGGGTGGGAGCAGTACTTC. The full variable domain, in which reference TRBV30 and TRBJ2-5 provide the parts outside the CDR3, is SQTIHQWPATLVQPVGSPLSLECTVEGTSNPNLYWYRQAAGRGLQLLFYSVGIGQISSEVPQNLSASRPQDRQFILSSKKLLLSDSGFYLCAWSVGIGWEQYFGPGTRLLVL.

J is TRBJ2-7 and V is TRBV27, with TRBD2 as a possible D gene (6 bases). With 5 bases removed from V and 2 bases from J, the gap between germline ends came to 16 bases. This CDR3 has 15 residues. The germline V gene has CDR1 MNHEY and CDR2 SMNVEV (reference sequence). CDR3 DNA: TGTGCCAGCAGTGGATATCAGGGAGGAACCTACGAGCAGTACTTC. Encoded protein: CASSGYQGGTYEQYF.

The chain links TRBV7-2 to TRBJ2-5; TRBD2 aligns across 11 bases. The CDR3 length is 16 residues. From germline, CDR1 is SGHTA and CDR2 FQGNSA. J lost 4 bases, V lost 1 base, and 5 bases had no gene match. This chain's CDR3 is CASSLGGLAEIETQYF. The DNA of the CDR3 is TGTGCCAGCAGCTTAGGGGGACTAGCGGAGATAGAGACCCAGTACTTC.

This chain links TRBV6-6 with TRBJ1-1, with D unresolved. CDR3 size: 11 residues. Trimming shortened V by 7 bases and J by 6 bases, and 9 bases separated the two germline ends. Germline CDR1 MNHNY, CDR2 SVGAGI (reference sequence). The CDR3 coding sequence is TGTGCCAGCAAGAGAAGCGCTGAAGCTTTCTTT. This gives the protein CASKRSAEAFF.

Only a few counts were recorded for this clone. The chain links TRBV18 to TRBJ1-3, with D maybe TRBD1 (6 bases). This CDR3 has 15 amino acids. Trimming took 3 bases from V and 0 from J, leaving 9 bases between them. Germline lookup yields CDR1 KGHSH and CDR2 LQKENI. The CDR3 DNA is TGTGCCAGCTCACCCCAACAGGGCTCTGGAAACACCATATATTTT. Amino acids: CASSPQQGSGNTIYF. Full variable domain (remainder filled in from reference TRBV18 and TRBJ1-3): NAGVMQNPRHLVRRRGQEARLRCSPMKGHSHVYWYRQLPEEGLKFMVYLQKENIIDESGMPKERFSAEFPKEGPSILRIQQVVRGDSAAYFCASSPQQGSGNTIYFGEGSWLTVV.

The genes are TRBV7-3 and TRBJ2-1; 13 bases agree with TRBD2. V shed 5 bases and J 8 bases; nucleotides not matched to a gene: 12. The CDR3 sequence is 17 residues long. Germline-derived CDR1 and CDR2 are SGHTA and FQGTGA. DNA for the CDR3: TGTGCCAGCAGCCCTAACCCCGGACTAGCGGGGGAGGATGAGCAGTTCTTC. Protein: CASSPNPGLAGEDEQFF.

Only a few counts were recorded for this clone. The chain couples TRBV11-2 to TRBJ1-5, with D perhaps matching TRBD1 (6 bases). The CDR3 loop spans 14 amino acids. Trimming stripped 5 bases from V and 3 bases from J, with 11 bases between. Germline V CDR1 and CDR2: SGHAT, FQNNGV. The CDR3 sequence: CASSLGQVNQPQHF. DNA for the CDR3: TGTGCCAGCAGCCTGGGACAAGTCAATCAGCCCCAGCATTTT.

In its sample, this clone was seen a few times. The rearrangement links TRBV15 to TRBJ2-3; 9 nucleotides agree with TRBD2. Germline values: CDR1 LNHNV, CDR2 YYDKDF (reference sequence). Losses at the gene ends were 3 bases for V and 6 bases for J; bases not matched to a gene: 4. There are 14 residues in the CDR3. CDR3 protein: CATSSSGRRDTQYF. The CDR3 bases are TGTGCCACCAGCAGCAGCGGGAGGAGGGATACGCAGTATTTT.

The V gene is TRBV5-1, the J gene TRBJ2-2; TRBD2 might be the D (5 bases). V gave up 5 bases and J gave up 1 base, with 12 bases separating them. The CDR3 consists of 15 residues. CDR1 is SGHRS, CDR2 YFSETQ, per germline. The DNA of the CDR3 is TGCGCCAGCAGTCCGCGGACTCAGAACACCGGGGAGCTGTTTTTT. Residues: CASSPRTQNTGELFF.

The chain links TRBV9 to TRBJ2-1; 7 bases line up with TRBD1. The germline gives CDR1 SGDLS, CDR2 YYNGEE. With 5 bases clipped from V and 6 bases from J, the junction kept 8 bases outside the gene matches. The CDR3 loop spans 14 amino acids. CDR3 sequence reads: CASSMGPGGNEQFF. The CDR3 bases are TGTGCCAGCAGTATGGGGCCAGGGGGCAATGAGCAGTTCTTC.

This clone occurred a few times. The chain's CDR3 is CASREIRGQPSGANVLTF. CDR3 bases: TGTGCCAGCAGAGAGATCCGTGGACAACCCTCTGGGGCCAACGTCCTGACTTTC. V is TRBV28 and J is TRBJ2-6; TRBD1 might be the D (5 bases). Trimming took 6 bases from V and 0 from J, leaving 18 bases between them. The CDR3 covers 18 residues. Germline values: CDR1 MDHEN, CDR2 SYDVKM.

This chain connects TRBV30 to TRBJ2-5; no clear D gene. V dropped 3 bases and J dropped 1 base, with 6 bases sitting between them. Germline CDR1 is GTSNPN and CDR2 is SVGIG (reference sequence). This CDR3 is built from 12 residues. This CDR3 reads CAWSGFQETQYF. The CDR3 nucleotides are TGTGCCTGGAGCGGGTTCCAAGAGACCCAGTACTTC.

This clone came up a few times. V and J are TRBV28 and TRBJ2-7, with D tentatively TRBD1 (6 bases). Trimming removed 5 bases at V and 5 bases at J, with 19 bases between. The germline gives CDR1 MDHEN, CDR2 SYDVKM. The CDR3 contains 15 residues. CDR3 DNA sequence: TGTGCCAGCAGTCCCCAGAGGGGGAGAGGACACGAGCAGTACTTC. Its protein product is CASSPQRGRGHEQYF.

This clone was picked up a small number of times. V gene TRBV19 combines with J gene TRBJ2-3, with 8 bases lining up with TRBD1. The CDR3 length is 15 residues. Germline CDR1 and CDR2: LNHDA and SQIVND (reference sequence). Trimming cost V 8 bases and J 2 bases; bases outside gene matches: 9. CDR3: CASSRTGMITDTQYF. Here the CDR3 DNA reads TGTGCCAGTTCCCGGACAGGGATGATCACAGATACGCAGTATTTT.

In its sample, this clone was seen a few times. The chain joins TRBV4-2 to TRBJ2-6; D might be TRBD2 (6 bases). The germline gives CDR1 LGHNA, CDR2 YNFKEQ. CDR3 length: 17 residues. V lost 3 bases to trimming and J lost 2 bases, with 14 bases between them. For the CDR3, the DNA is TGTGCCAGCAGCCAGAAGAGAGCGGGTGCTGGGGCCAACGTCCTGACTTTC. Protein sequence: CASSQKRAGAGANVLTF.

This chain links TRBV6-1 with TRBJ2-7, with 14 bases lining up with TRBD2. Germline-derived CDR1 and CDR2 are MNHNS and SASEGT. V dropped 5 bases and J dropped 3; count of bases not matched to a gene: 3. The length of the CDR3 is 15 residues. The CDR3 coding sequence is TGTGCCAGCAGTCTCGGGACTAGCGGGAGCTACGAGCAGTACTTC. It is translated as CASSLGTSGSYEQYF.

J is TRBJ2-7 and V is TRBV7-2; 7 nucleotides agree with TRBD2. The CDR3 totals 17 residues. V gave up 0 bases and J gave up 2 bases; unmatched junction bases: 10. Germline CDR1 SGHTA, CDR2 FQGNSA. The CDR3 region is CASSLAWLEGGPYEQYF. The CDR3 nucleotides read TGTGCCAGCAGCTTAGCGTGGTTGGAGGGAGGGCCCTACGAGCAGTACTTC.

The rearrangement uses TRBV2 and TRBJ2-5, with D perhaps matching TRBD1 (5 bases). Germline CDR1 SNHLY, CDR2 FYNNEI. The CDR3 runs 13 residues. The V end was cut by 7 bases, the J end by 0 bases, with 9 bases between. The CDR3 DNA reads TGTGCCAGCAATCAGGGATACCAAGAGACCCAGTACTTC. The encoded protein is CASNQGYQETQYF.

This clone showed up just a few times. The chain combines TRBV7-2 with TRBJ2-5, with 7 positions matching TRBD1. This CDR3 is 15 amino acids long. Germline V gene data show CDR1 as SGHTA and CDR2 as FQGNSA. Trimming at V came to 4 bases and at J to 3 bases, leaving 8 bases not matched to a gene. This CDR3 reads CASSSHPGGKETQYF. DNA of the CDR3: TGTGCCAGCAGCTCACACCCAGGGGGAAAAGAGACCCAGTACTTC.

The chain is built from TRBV6-5 and TRBJ2-5; 11 bases match TRBD1. The CDR3 totals 15 residues. Germline V gives CDR1 MNHEY, CDR2 SVGAGI. J lost 6 bases, V lost 0 bases, and 3 bases had no gene match. CDR3: CASSYSGTGGKTQYF. DNA for the CDR3: TGTGCCAGCAGTTACTCGGGGACAGGGGGGAAGACCCAGTACTTC.

The genes are TRBV30 and TRBJ2-6; 8 bases are shared with TRBD1. In germline, CDR1 is GTSNPN, CDR2 SVGIG (reference sequence). Trimming at V came to 5 bases and at J to 0 bases, leaving 9 bases not matched to a gene. The length of the CDR3 is 17 residues. The CDR3 loop reads CAWGGQAPLSGANVLTF. Here the CDR3 DNA reads TGTGCCTGGGGGGGACAGGCCCCCCTCTCTGGGGCCAACGTCCTGACTTTC.